A selection of T cell receptor beta chains follows, all from one sample in a study of T cell responses to AZD1222 COVID-19 vaccine. Assay: immunoSEQ multiplex PCR; the TCRdb copy retains only in-frame clones and omits some. Here the sample spans 75,000 to 100,000 clones, just over 90% being singletons. The specimen was peripheral blood, collected on day 0 of AZD1222 vaccination. These receptor sequences come from an adult in good health. The CDR3 runs from the conserved cysteine through the conserved F or W.

>TRBV4-1|14
CASSPRDNQETQYF
>TRBV3-1/TRBV3-2|14
CASSTRQGTDTQYF
>TRBV4-3|15
CASSQGQGPWTPLHF
>TRBV3-1/TRBV3-2|14
CASSQAGISEKLFF
>TRBV2|16
CASSEALGASNTEAFF
>TRBV5-1|16
CASSFVRGLGSETQYF
>TRBV7-3|14
CASSLVAQNNEQFF
>TRBV30|13
CAWIGGVTDTQYF
>TRBV7-9|13
CASSFGGLRGYTF
>TRBV6-1|15
CASSERQGAFDGYTF
>TRBV28|16
CASSLWGSLYNSPLHF
>TRBV12-3/TRBV12-4|13
CASTVSGLDTQYF
>TRBV11-2|14
CASSLVRGPTEAFF
>TRBV28|15
CASSPGAIGGYGYTF
>TRBV13|16
CASSSSPGLSSYEQYF
>TRBV7-3|15
CASSEGPGTAYEQYF
>TRBV7-9|13
CASSLVTVNEQFF
>TRBV4-1|14
CASSQALGGETQYF
>TRBV28|15
CASSFLSSSNSPLHF
>TRBV7-2|14
CASSPGTGGYGYTF
>TRBV15|15
CATSRDGGTGMGYTF
>TRBV7-8|16
CASSPLGGTGGDEQFF
>TRBV19|12
CASSIEPYEQYF
>TRBV4-1|15
CASSQGLGAAGTQYF
>TRBV6-5|15
CASRSLGEGAYEQYF
>TRBV9|14
CASSTIGGPGELFF
>TRBV19|12
CASSIMGHEQFF
>TRBV5-4|15
CASSLFVPSNYGYTF
>TRBV28|17
CASGSRDTSSGANVLTF
>TRBV7-9|15
CASSIGQAGANVLTF
>TRBV12-5|15
CASGLAGGRNSPLHF
>TRBV15|13
CATSKGSGYGYTF
>TRBV6-5|14
CASSRSNSNQPQHF
>TRBV6-2/TRBV6-3|12
CASSYVGREEYF
>TRBV6-6|19
CASSPISTGAGTKLEKLFF
>TRBV7-9|13
CASSSRLGETQYF
>TRBV7-9|10
CASSLIEQFF
>TRBV4-2|16
CASSQDPGGGNYGYTF
>TRBV20-1|11
CSASRTGELFF
>TRBV18|15
CASSPSEVRDSPLHF
>TRBV13|15
CASSLRTEVSSPLHF
>TRBV7-8|15
CASSVGLAGGVEQFF